These 30 T cell receptor beta chains were sequenced from one sample in a study of T cells expressing NK-cell markers. TCRdb reanalyzed the 5' RACE reads, giving one entry per CDR3 protein sequence and no DNA. The listing records hundreds of thousands of distinct CDR3 sequences. Sequenced input: blood T cells: a sorted CD56 or NKG2C T cell subset, CD4+ or CD8+ T cells, or bulk PBMC T cells (not recorded which). These receptor sequences come from a young man in good health.

This chain links TRBV25-1 with TRBJ2-3; TCRdb indicates TRBD1, and absent DNA this call remains unverified. The CDR3 loop spans 16 amino acids. Germline V gene lookup returns CDR1 MGHDK and CDR2 SYGVNS. CDR3 region: CASSEVGGTITDTQYF.

This chain joins TRBV5-6 and TRBJ1-6; there is no DNA to check the TCRdb D call of TRBD1. There are 13 residues in the CDR3. Germline V gene sequence: CDR1 SGHDT, CDR2 YYEEEE. This CDR3 is CASRGQDGSPLHF.

The genes are TRBV7-2 and TRBJ1-5; the D call of TRBD1 rests on TCRdb alone, since no DNA is present to check it. The CDR3 is 15 residues long. CDR1 is SGHTA and CDR2 is FQGNSA in the germline V gene. CDR3 protein: CASSLRRGKNQPQHF.

The chain has TRBV5-1 and TRBJ2-2; the TRBD2 assignment by TCRdb is unverifiable without DNA. The CDR3 sequence is 14 residues long. From germline, CDR1 is SGHRS and CDR2 YFSETQ. This chain's CDR3 is CASSDLDKPGELFF.

The CDR3 loop is CASSSHAGAMAGELFF. The V and J genes are TRBV7-2 and TRBJ2-2; TCRdb selects TRBD1, and the lack of DNA leaves this call unchecked. The CDR3 runs to 16 residues. Per germline, CDR1 SGHTA and CDR2 FQGNSA.

The chain carries TRBV5-1 and TRBJ2-6; the D gene TCRdb calls, TRBD2, cannot be checked with no DNA. The CDR3 contains 15 residues. In germline, CDR1 is SGHRS, CDR2 YFSETQ. CDR3: CASSGDPVGANVLTF.

The V and J genes are TRBV18 and TRBJ2-1; TCRdb lists TRBD2, though no DNA is available to test this call. In germline, CDR1 is KGHSH, CDR2 LQKENI. There are 15 residues in the CDR3. The CDR3 region is CASRLAGNSNNEQFF.

The V call is TRBV11-2, the J call TRBJ2-7; TCRdb's D call, TRBD2, is unchecked because there is no DNA. The CDR3 is made up of 14 amino acids. Germline CDR1 is SGHAT and CDR2 is FQNNGV. The CDR3 loop reads CASSSTGLASEQYF.

The chain has TRBV12-3 or TRBV12-4 and TRBJ1-1. The CDR3 has 15 amino acids. The CDR3: CASSSHTKGNAEAFF.

V usage is TRBV7-2 and J usage is TRBJ2-7; no DNA is available, so the TRBD2 call from TCRdb remains unchecked. In germline, CDR1 is SGHTA, CDR2 FQGNSA. This CDR3 has 15 residues. CDR3 region: CASSLLAGGPWEQYF.

This chain joins TRBV18 and TRBJ2-7. The CDR3 is 13 residues long. CDR1 is KGHSH and CDR2 is LQKENI in the germline V gene. CDR3: CASSSQSLPEQYF. Variable domain in full (rest from reference TRBV18 and TRBJ2-7): NAGVMQNPRHLVRRRGQEARLRCSPMKGHSHVYWYRQLPEEGLKFMVYLQKENIIDESGMPKERFSAEFPKEGPSILRIQQVVRGDSAAYFCASSSQSLPEQYFGPGTRLTVT.

The chain recombines TRBV5-8 with TRBJ2-5; TCRdb proposes TRBD2, but this gene call is untestable without DNA. CDR1 and CDR2 (germline): SGHTS, YDEGEE. This CDR3 comprises 15 residues. The CDR3 is CASSERASEGETQYF.

V usage is TRBV7-9 and J usage is TRBJ1-1. The CDR3 loop spans 13 amino acids. Germline assignment: CDR1 SEHNR and CDR2 FQNEAQ (reference sequence). The CDR3 region is CASSARLKTEAFF.

This chain connects TRBV7-9 to TRBJ2-1; TCRdb picks TRBD2, but there is no DNA to check that call. The CDR3 spans 18 residues. Germline V CDR1 and CDR2: SEHNR, FQNEAQ (reference sequence). CDR3 region: CASSPTVGRSSSYNEQFF.

The chain uses TRBV12-3 or TRBV12-4 and TRBJ1-3; without DNA, the TCRdb call of TRBD1 cannot be checked. The CDR3 is made up of 15 amino acids. The CDR3 loop is CASSAEGARRNTIYF.

This chain's CDR3 is CASSQAQGAPGELFF. The chain couples TRBV5-1 to TRBJ2-2; TCRdb returns TRBD1, unconfirmable since there is no DNA. There are 15 residues in the CDR3. CDR1 is SGHRS and CDR2 is YFSETQ in the germline V gene. Combining the CDR3 with reference TRBV5-1 and TRBJ2-2 gives the whole variable domain KAGVTQTPRYLIKTRGQQVTLSCSPISGHRSVSWYQQTPGQGLQFLFEYFSETQRNKGNFPGRFSGRQFSNSRSEMNVSTLELGDSALYLCASSQAQGAPGELFFGEGSRLTVL.

The rearrangement joins TRBV4-2 to TRBJ2-1; TCRdb calls TRBD2, which cannot be checked without DNA. CDR1 is LGHNA and CDR2 is YNFKEQ in the germline V gene. The CDR3 is 14 residues long. The CDR3 spells CASSTREDHNEQFF.

This chain connects TRBV18 to TRBJ2-1. The length of the CDR3 is 13 residues. CDR1 is KGHSH and CDR2 is LQKENI in the germline V gene. CDR3: CASSPPSKNEQFF.

The V gene is TRBV10-3, the J gene TRBJ2-3. Germline CDR1 reads ENHRY; CDR2 reads SYGVKD. The CDR3 covers 17 residues. The CDR3 loop is CAISESSDSSSTDTQYF.

The gene calls are TRBV12-3 or TRBV12-4 and TRBJ2-3; the D call from TCRdb, TRBD2, cannot be confirmed without DNA. This CDR3 is 14 amino acids long. CDR3 amino acids: CATTAGVLTDTQYF.

V gene TRBV6-5 combines with J gene TRBJ2-1; the TRBD1 assignment by TCRdb is unverifiable without DNA. CDR1 is MNHEY and CDR2 is SVGAGI in the germline V gene. The CDR3 runs 18 residues. The CDR3 loop is CASSYSGPLNPTPVEQFF.

V is TRBV24-1 and J is TRBJ2-1; the TRBD1 assignment by TCRdb is unverifiable without DNA. Germline loops: CDR1 KGHDR, CDR2 SFDVKD. The CDR3 spans 16 residues. The CDR3 here is CATRAPTDLKANEQFF.

The genes are TRBV7-3 and TRBJ1-1. Germline CDR1 SGHTA, CDR2 FQGTGA. The CDR3 extends over 13 amino acids. The CDR3 loop is CASSFKLNTEAFF.

The rearrangement joins TRBV7-8 to TRBJ1-2; the D call from TCRdb, TRBD1, cannot be confirmed without DNA. Germline lookup yields CDR1 SGHVS and CDR2 FQNEAQ. CDR3 length: 16 amino acids. CDR3 region: CASSHDRDTVAYGYTF.

V is TRBV7-8 and J is TRBJ2-1; there is no DNA to check the TCRdb D call of TRBD2. This CDR3 spans 13 amino acids. Germline lookup yields CDR1 SGHVS and CDR2 FQNEAQ. CDR3: CASRARGRIEQFF.

V and J are TRBV12-3 or TRBV12-4 and TRBJ2-5; the D call of TRBD1 rests on TCRdb alone, since no DNA is present to check it. This CDR3 comprises 14 residues. The CDR3 protein is CASSLMWGEETQYF.

The rearrangement links TRBV12-3 or TRBV12-4 to TRBJ1-4; there is no DNA to check the TCRdb D call of TRBD1. The CDR3 is 15 residues long. The CDR3 sequence: CASSPPQGFGEKLFF.

The CDR3 region is CATSRDPPHEGNRETQYF. The V and J genes are TRBV15 and TRBJ2-5; the TCRdb D gene call, TRBD2, has no DNA to confirm it. Germline V gene lookup returns CDR1 LNHNV and CDR2 YYDKDF (reference sequence). The CDR3 contains 18 residues.

The chain links TRBV6-1 to TRBJ2-3; no DNA is available, so the TRBD1 call from TCRdb remains unchecked. CDR1 is MNHNS and CDR2 is SASEGT in the germline V gene. There are 17 residues in the CDR3. CDR3 sequence: CASSPPATGVFTDTQYF.

V gene TRBV5-1 combines with J gene TRBJ2-2; TCRdb outputs TRBD2, but without DNA this stays unchecked. This CDR3 has 17 amino acids. Per germline, CDR1 SGHRS and CDR2 YFSETQ. Here the CDR3 reads CASSGGTIYANTGELFF.